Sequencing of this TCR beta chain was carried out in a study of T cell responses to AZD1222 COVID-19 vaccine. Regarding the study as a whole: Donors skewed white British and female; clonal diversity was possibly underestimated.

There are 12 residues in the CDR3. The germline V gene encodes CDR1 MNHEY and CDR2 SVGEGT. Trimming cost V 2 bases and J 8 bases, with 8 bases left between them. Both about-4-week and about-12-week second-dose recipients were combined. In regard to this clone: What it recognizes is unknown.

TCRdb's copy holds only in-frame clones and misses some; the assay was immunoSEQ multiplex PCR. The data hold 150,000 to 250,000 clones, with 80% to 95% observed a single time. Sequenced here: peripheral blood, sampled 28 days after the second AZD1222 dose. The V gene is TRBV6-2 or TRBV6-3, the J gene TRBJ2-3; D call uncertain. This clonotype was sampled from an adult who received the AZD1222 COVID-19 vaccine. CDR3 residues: CASSYLLSTQYF. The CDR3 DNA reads TGTGCCAGCAGTTACCTACTTTCTACGCAGTATTTT.